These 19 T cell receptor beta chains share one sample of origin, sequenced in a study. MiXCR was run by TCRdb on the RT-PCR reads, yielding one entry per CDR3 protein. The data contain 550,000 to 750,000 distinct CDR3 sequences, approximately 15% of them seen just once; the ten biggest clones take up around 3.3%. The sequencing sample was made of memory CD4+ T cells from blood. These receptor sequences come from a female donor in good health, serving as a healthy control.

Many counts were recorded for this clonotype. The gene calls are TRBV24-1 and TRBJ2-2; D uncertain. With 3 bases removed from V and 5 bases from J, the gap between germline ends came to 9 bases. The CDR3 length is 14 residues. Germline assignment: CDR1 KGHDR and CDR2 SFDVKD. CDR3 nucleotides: TGTGCCACCAGTGATCGTTCAGAGACCGGGGAGCTGTTTTTT. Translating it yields CATSDRSETGELFF.

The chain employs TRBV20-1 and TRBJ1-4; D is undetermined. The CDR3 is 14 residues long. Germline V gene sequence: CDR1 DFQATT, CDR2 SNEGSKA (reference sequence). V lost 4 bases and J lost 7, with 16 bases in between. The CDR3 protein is CSATQEWAGEKLFF. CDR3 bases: TGCAGTGCTACCCAGGAGTGGGCGGGTGAAAAACTGTTTTTT.

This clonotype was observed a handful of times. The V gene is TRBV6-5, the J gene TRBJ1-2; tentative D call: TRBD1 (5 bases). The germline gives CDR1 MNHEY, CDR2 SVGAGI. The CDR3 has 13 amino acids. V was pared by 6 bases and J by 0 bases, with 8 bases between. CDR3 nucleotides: TGTGCCAGCAGGGCGACAGCTAACTATGGCTACACCTTC. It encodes CASRATANYGYTF.

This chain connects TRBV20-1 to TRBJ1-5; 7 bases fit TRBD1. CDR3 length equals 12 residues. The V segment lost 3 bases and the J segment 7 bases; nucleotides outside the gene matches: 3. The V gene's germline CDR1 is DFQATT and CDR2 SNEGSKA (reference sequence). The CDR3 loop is CSASKGAQPQHF. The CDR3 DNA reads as TGCAGTGCTAGTAAGGGGGCCCAGCCCCAGCATTTT.

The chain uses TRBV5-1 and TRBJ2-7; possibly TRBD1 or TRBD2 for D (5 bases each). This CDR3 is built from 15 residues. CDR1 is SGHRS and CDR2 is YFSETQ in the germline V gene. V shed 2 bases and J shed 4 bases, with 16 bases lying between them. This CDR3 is CASSFAGTGPYEQYF. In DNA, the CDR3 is TGCGCCAGCAGCTTTGCCGGGACGGGACCTTACGAGCAGTACTTC.

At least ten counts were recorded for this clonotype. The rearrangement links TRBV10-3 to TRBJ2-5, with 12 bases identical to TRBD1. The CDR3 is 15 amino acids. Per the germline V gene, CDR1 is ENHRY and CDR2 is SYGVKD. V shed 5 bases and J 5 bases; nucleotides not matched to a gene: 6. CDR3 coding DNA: TGTGCCATCAGTCGGGGACAGGGGGCGTGGGAGACCCAGTACTTC. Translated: CAISRGQGAWETQYF.

The CDR3: CASTLGGLSYEQYF. CDR3 nucleotide sequence: TGTGCCAGCACTTTAGGGGGGCTCTCCTACGAGCAGTACTTC. The rearrangement links TRBV2 to TRBJ2-7, with D perhaps given as TRBD1 or TRBD2 (6 bases each). The V gene lost 7 bases and the J gene lost 0 bases, with 13 bases spanning the gap. This CDR3 is built from 14 residues. Germline V CDR1 and CDR2: SNHLY, FYNNEI.

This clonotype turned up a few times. In DNA form, the CDR3 reads TGTGCCAGCAGTGAAGTTAGGGACACTGCCTATGGCTACACCTTC. Its protein product is CASSEVRDTAYGYTF. This chain joins TRBV6-1 and TRBJ1-2; a possible D gene is TRBD1 (6 bases). Germline loops: CDR1 MNHNS, CDR2 SASEGT. The CDR3 is made up of 15 amino acids. Between the trimmed V and J ends, which lost 1 base and 4 bases, there was a span of 13 bases.

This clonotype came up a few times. CDR3 loop: CASSRQAGFYEQYF. CDR3 DNA: TGTGCCAGCAGCCGCCAGGCGGGGTTCTACGAGCAGTACTTC. This chain links TRBV7-2 with TRBJ2-7; a possible D gene is TRBD2 (6 bases). This CDR3 spans 14 amino acids. V was shortened by 5 bases and J by 3 bases, with 14 bases between the two germline ends. The V gene's germline CDR1 is SGHTA and CDR2 FQGNSA.

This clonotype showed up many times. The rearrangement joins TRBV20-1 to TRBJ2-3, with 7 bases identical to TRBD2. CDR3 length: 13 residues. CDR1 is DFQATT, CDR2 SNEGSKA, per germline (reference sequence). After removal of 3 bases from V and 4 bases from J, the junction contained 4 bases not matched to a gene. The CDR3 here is CSARGEGSDTQYF. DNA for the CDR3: TGCAGTGCTAGGGGGGAGGGTTCAGATACGCAGTATTTT.

Here the CDR3 reads CAIKGQADEAFF. CDR3 DNA sequence: TGTGCCATCAAAGGACAGGCCGATGAAGCTTTCTTT. The rearrangement links TRBV10-3 to TRBJ1-1, with 7 bases fitting TRBD1. The CDR3 has 12 amino acids. The junction had 6 bases not matched to a gene; V was cut back by 7 bases and J by 7 bases. Germline CDR1 and CDR2: ENHRY and SYGVKD.

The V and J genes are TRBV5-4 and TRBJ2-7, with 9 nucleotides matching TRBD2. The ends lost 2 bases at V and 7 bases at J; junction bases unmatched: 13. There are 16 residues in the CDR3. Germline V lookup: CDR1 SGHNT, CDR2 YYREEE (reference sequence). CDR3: CASSLKTSGSSREQYF. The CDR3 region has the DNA TGTGCCAGCAGCTTAAAAACTAGCGGGTCCTCGAGGGAGCAGTACTTC.

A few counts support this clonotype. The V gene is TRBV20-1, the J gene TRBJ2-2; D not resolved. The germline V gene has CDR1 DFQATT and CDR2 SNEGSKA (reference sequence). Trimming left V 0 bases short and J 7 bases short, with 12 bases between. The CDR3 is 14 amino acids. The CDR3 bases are TGCAGTGCTAGAGATTCCTCACGGGTCGGGGAGCTGTTTTTT. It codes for CSARDSSRVGELFF.

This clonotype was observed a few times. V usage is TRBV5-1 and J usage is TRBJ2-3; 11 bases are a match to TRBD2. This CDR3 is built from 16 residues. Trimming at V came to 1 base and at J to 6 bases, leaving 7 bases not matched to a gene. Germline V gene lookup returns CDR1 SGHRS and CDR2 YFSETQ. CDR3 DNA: TGCGCCAGCAGCTTGAAACTAGCGGGAGCCTCCGATACGCAGTATTTT. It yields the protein CASSLKLAGASDTQYF.

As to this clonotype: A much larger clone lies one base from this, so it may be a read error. Written as DNA, the CDR3 is TGTGCCAGCAGCCAGAAACAGGGGCTTAACACTGAAGCTTTCTTT. Amino acid sequence: CASSQKQGLNTEAFF. V is TRBV12-3 or TRBV12-4 and J is TRBJ1-1, with 7 bases that match TRBD1. V lost 6 bases, J lost 2 bases, and 9 bases stayed unmatched. The CDR3 spans 15 residues.

The CDR3 is CSAGGSGQGGQPQHF. The CDR3 DNA follows: TGCAGTGCTGGGGGCTCGGGACAGGGGGGACAGCCCCAGCATTTT. The chain employs TRBV20-1 and TRBJ1-5, with 11 bases lining up with TRBD1. The CDR3 covers 15 residues. With V trimmed by 5 bases and J by 7 bases, 10 bases remained unmatched. Germline-derived CDR1 and CDR2 are DFQATT and SNEGSKA (reference sequence).

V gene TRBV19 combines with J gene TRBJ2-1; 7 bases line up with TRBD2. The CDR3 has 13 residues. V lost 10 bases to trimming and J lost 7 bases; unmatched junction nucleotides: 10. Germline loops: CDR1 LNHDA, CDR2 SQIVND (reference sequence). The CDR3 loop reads CATAQRERNEQFF. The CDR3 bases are TGTGCCACCGCCCAGCGGGAACGAAATGAGCAGTTCTTC.

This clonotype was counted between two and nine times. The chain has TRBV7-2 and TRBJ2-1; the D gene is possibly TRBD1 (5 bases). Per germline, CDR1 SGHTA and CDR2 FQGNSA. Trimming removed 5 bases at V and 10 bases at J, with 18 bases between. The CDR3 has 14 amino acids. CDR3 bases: TGTGCCAGCAGCCCCAAGCCCAGCCACAGGGAGCAGTTCTTC. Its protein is CASSPKPSHREQFF.

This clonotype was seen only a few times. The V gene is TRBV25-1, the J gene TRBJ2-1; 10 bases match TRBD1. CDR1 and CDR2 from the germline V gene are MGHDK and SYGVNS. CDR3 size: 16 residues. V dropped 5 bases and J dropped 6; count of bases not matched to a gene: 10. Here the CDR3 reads CASSQRGTGAFNEQFF. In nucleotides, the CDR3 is TGTGCCAGCAGTCAAAGGGGGACAGGGGCGTTCAATGAGCAGTTCTTC.